This TCR beta chain emerged from a study of T-cell reconstitution after alpha-beta-depleted transplantation in children. The CDR3 totals 12 residues. Germline CDR1 SGHTA, CDR2 FQGTGA. V shed 5 bases and J shed 1 base, with 2 bases lying between them. Many counts were recorded for this clonotype. Preparation of the TCRbeta library was carried out with unique molecular identifiers. TCRdb independently ran MiXCR on the PCR reads; one entry per CDR3 protein. The table lists approximately 290,000 distinct CDR3 sequences, 11% of them singletons. Sequenced here: peripheral blood, sampled 180 days after TCRalphabeta/CD19-depleted stem cell transplant. This rearrangement joins TRBV7-3 to TRBJ2-2; D is unresolved. The receptor's source is a male patient between 2 and 15 years old who had a stem cell transplant for chronic granulomatous disease, so the T cells may come from the graft donor. CDR3 DNA sequence: TGTGCCAGCAGCCGGAACACCGGGGAGCTGTTTTTT. It translates to CASSRNTGELFF.